The source of this T cell receptor (beta chain) is a study of blood T cell repertoires in COVID-19. Overall study context: There were acute and convalescent COVID-19 samples, and they came from the United States, Italy and Spain.

As handled by the study authors: The authors estimated nucleated cell counts from reference gene primer amplification. Using immunoSEQ multiplex PCR, the repertoire was profiled, and TCRdb retains in-frame clones only, with some absent. The DNA was the basis for D and trimming; V, J and clone size are from that table. This table has fewer than 250,000 clones, 75% to 90% appearing once. Germline values: CDR1 SGDLS, CDR2 YYNGEE. Between the trimmed V and J ends, which lost 3 bases and 2 bases, there was a span of 14 bases. CDR3 size: 15 residues. The chain combines TRBV9 with TRBJ1-2; a weak D match, TRBD1 (6 bases). This sequence originates from a woman aged 40 to 50 with acute or convalescent COVID-19. Specimen: peripheral blood. The CDR3 sequence: CASSDPGGANYGYTF. The CDR3 region has the DNA TGTGCCAGCAGCGACCCTGGGGGGGCAAACTATGGCTACACCTTC.